Each of the 11 T cell receptor beta chains below was sequenced from the same sample in a study of blood T cells in healthy people across ages (dated by TCRdb to about 2015). Library creation used 5' RACE. Instrument on record: Illumina HiSeq 2500. The second PCR ran for about 6 to 11 cycles and used a J-beta primer mix along with a sample-barcoded 5' primer. TCRdb reran the public reads through fastp at Q25 and MiXCR, keeping productive beta chains. Duplicate CDR3 protein sequences are folded into a single record with the most common DNA and genes. The sample records approximately 800,000 distinct CDR3 sequences, less than 70% of which are singletons. Approximately 41% of the sample comes from the top ten. Sequencing was carried out using blood. Every receptor here comes from a man older than 75 in good health.

This clonotype was seen just once. The chain couples TRBV6-1 to TRBJ2-1, with TRBD2 matching 8 bases. Germline trimming cut 1 base from V and 8 bases from J; bases unmatched to any gene: 4. The CDR3 is 14 amino acids. Germline CDR1 and CDR2: MNHNS and SASEGT. The CDR3 here is CASSEGAGVDEQFF. In DNA form, the CDR3 reads TGTGCCAGCAGTGAAGGAGCGGGAGTGGATGAGCAGTTCTTC.

The V gene is TRBV20-1, the J gene TRBJ2-1, with D possibly matching TRBD2 (5 bases). The CDR3 runs to 15 residues. V lost 0 bases and J lost 0, with 9 bases in between. CDR1 and CDR2 (germline): DFQATT, SNEGSKA (reference sequence). CDR3 residues: CSARDTGSSYNEQFF. The CDR3 nucleotides read TGCAGTGCTAGAGACACGGGGAGCTCCTACAATGAGCAGTTCTTC.

This chain joins TRBV7-9 and TRBJ1-6, with TRBD1 identical over 10 bases. The CDR3 sequence is 15 residues long. After removal of 4 bases from V and 9 bases from J, the junction contained 6 bases not matched to a gene. CDR1 and CDR2 (germline): SEHNR, FQNEAQ (reference sequence). This CDR3 reads CASSSPGTGVSPLHF. CDR3 nucleotides: TGTGCCAGCAGCTCACCCGGGACAGGGGTTTCACCCCTCCACTTT.

The V call is TRBV7-6, the J call TRBJ2-1; D gene uncertain. There are 15 residues in the CDR3. Trimming shortened V by 5 bases and J by 15 bases, and 26 bases separated the two germline ends. Germline V gene sequence: CDR1 SGHVS, CDR2 FNYEAQ. The CDR3 region is CASSHFNRLSTMGFF. CDR3 bases: TGTGCCAGCAGCCATTTTAATCGATTATCTACAATGGGGTTCTTC.

Only a few counts were recorded for this clonotype. The V call is TRBV10-2, the J call TRBJ2-3; 7 nucleotides align to TRBD2. This CDR3 has 15 amino acids. Germline CDR1 WSHSY, CDR2 SAAADI. Losses at the gene ends were 1 base for V and 2 bases for J; bases not matched to a gene: 3. For the CDR3, the DNA is TGCGCCAGCAGTGAGTGGGGGAGGGCCACAGATACGCAGTATTTT. Amino acid sequence: CASSEWGRATDTQYF.

The chain employs TRBV20-1 and TRBJ1-2; maybe TRBD1 (5 bases). Trimming took off 2 bases at V and 4 bases at J, with 17 bases between the two ends. The CDR3 is 15 amino acids. Looked up from germline, CDR1 is DFQATT and CDR2 is SNEGSKA (reference sequence). For the CDR3, the DNA is TGCAGTGCTAGATCGGAGGGGTGGGGACTCTATGGCTACACCTTC. Amino acid sequence: CSARSEGWGLYGYTF.

The chain uses TRBV25-1 and TRBJ1-2, with no clear D. The V and J ends lost 8 bases and 4 bases respectively, with 14 bases between them. The CDR3 consists of 13 residues. Germline V gene sequence: CDR1 MGHDK, CDR2 SYGVNS. The CDR3 here is CASAQGLLYGYTF. Written as DNA, the CDR3 is TGTGCCAGCGCACAAGGCTTACTCTATGGCTACACCTTC.

This clonotype was detected only a few times. The gene calls are TRBV5-1 and TRBJ2-1; D ambiguous. Trimming took off 9 bases at V and 0 bases at J, with 13 bases between the two ends. This CDR3 contains 14 residues. The V gene's germline CDR1 is SGHRS and CDR2 YFSETQ. For the CDR3, the DNA is TGCGCCACCACGGCGGATAGCTCCTACAATGAGCAGTTCTTC. Translated, it gives CATTADSSYNEQFF.

This clonotype appeared a few times. The V and J genes are TRBV7-2 and TRBJ2-5; 7 nucleotides agree with TRBD2. The closer fit of TRBJ2-7 to the DNA end suggests the J call may be wrong. Germline assignment: CDR1 SGHTA and CDR2 FQGNSA. This CDR3 region has 14 residues. CDR3 in amino acids: CASSSGRESPEQYF. Here the CDR3 DNA reads TGTGCCAGCAGCTCTGGGCGGGAGAGTCCCGAGCAGTACTTC.

This clonotype was observed a few times. The chain joins TRBV4-2 to TRBJ2-3; D might be TRBD2 (5 bases). Looked up from germline, CDR1 is LGHNA and CDR2 is YNFKEQ. The CDR3 length is 15 residues. V lost 1 base and J lost 1, with 9 bases in between. This CDR3 reads CASSQVGSGTDTQYF. The CDR3 nucleotides are TGTGCCAGCAGCCAAGTAGGTAGCGGCACAGATACGCAGTATTTT.

This clonotype was detected a few times. CDR3: CASRNRDTSNYGYTF. Written as DNA, the CDR3 is TGCGCCAGCAGAAACCGGGACACTTCTAACTATGGCTACACCTTC. The gene calls are TRBV10-2 and TRBJ1-2; TRBD1 might be the D (6 bases). Germline CDR1 WSHSY, CDR2 SAAADI. The CDR3 is 15 residues long. Trimming took off 6 bases at V and 0 bases at J, with 14 bases between the two ends.